This T cell receptor beta chain originates from a study of blood T cells in healthy people across ages. Notes on the study in general: Any changes in expanded clonotypes were possibly confounded, as donor CMV status remained unknown.

The use of a sample-barcoded 5' primer and a J-beta primer mix characterized a second PCR of roughly 6 to 12 cycles. TCRdb re-called the 5' RACE reads with MiXCR, one entry per CDR3 protein. The sample shows under 1,100,000 distinct CDR3 sequences, around 25% of them seen only once. Points on this clonotype: Its specificity is unknown.

This CDR3 has 16 residues. These sequences were also reported in another study, on T cells of mothers and their children. Per that paper: A few healthy Caucasian mothers served as donors, and their six children did as well. Each child gave approximately 2.8 million TCR beta CDR3 reads (each mother, over 9.5 million). Compared with unrelated pairs, related mother-child pairs had slightly higher, non-significant overlap.

Sequencing was carried out using blood. The origin of this receptor is a girl between 2 and 10 years old in good health. J is TRBJ2-5 and V is TRBV21-1; TRBD2, the table's D call, was not compared with the DNA. TRBV21-1 is shown as a pseudogene. The chain's CDR3 is CASNQGAGGLQETQYF. The CDR3 region has the DNA TGTGCCAGCAATCAGGGTGCGGGGGGGCTCCAAGAGACCCAGTACTTC.